This TCR beta chain was profiled in a study of quantifying T cell responses using KT2 cells. Study information: RNA was reverse transcribed with TCR alpha and beta constant-region primers.

Known numbers of the T cell clone KT2 were added to PBMC. Study-wide results and limits: KT2 clone alpha and beta sequence counts scaled linearly with input KT2 cell number.

The cDNA 3' end received a ligated oligonucleotide with a UMI. First-round PCR used around 4 cycles and beta primers RC1.1 and RC1.2 covering TRBC1 and TRBC2. TCRdb fed the UMI-ligation and nested PCR reads into MiXCR, producing one record per CDR3 protein. The sample lists approximately 41,000 distinct CDR3 sequences, approximately 15% occurring once. On this clonotype itself: The antigen is undetermined.

Sequenced: PBMCs spiked with cells of the T cell clone KT2. This sequence was found in a human donor.

CDR3 nucleotides: TGCGCCAGCAGTGAGTCGGTGGGGGCTGGGGCCAACGTCCTGACTTTC. Protein product: CASSESVGAGANVLTF. The genes are TRBV10-2 and TRBJ2-6; perhaps D is TRBD1 or TRBD2 (5 bases each). Trimming removed 0 bases at V and 2 bases at J, with 8 bases between. The CDR3 sequence is 16 residues long. The germline V gene encodes CDR1 WSHSY and CDR2 SAAADI.